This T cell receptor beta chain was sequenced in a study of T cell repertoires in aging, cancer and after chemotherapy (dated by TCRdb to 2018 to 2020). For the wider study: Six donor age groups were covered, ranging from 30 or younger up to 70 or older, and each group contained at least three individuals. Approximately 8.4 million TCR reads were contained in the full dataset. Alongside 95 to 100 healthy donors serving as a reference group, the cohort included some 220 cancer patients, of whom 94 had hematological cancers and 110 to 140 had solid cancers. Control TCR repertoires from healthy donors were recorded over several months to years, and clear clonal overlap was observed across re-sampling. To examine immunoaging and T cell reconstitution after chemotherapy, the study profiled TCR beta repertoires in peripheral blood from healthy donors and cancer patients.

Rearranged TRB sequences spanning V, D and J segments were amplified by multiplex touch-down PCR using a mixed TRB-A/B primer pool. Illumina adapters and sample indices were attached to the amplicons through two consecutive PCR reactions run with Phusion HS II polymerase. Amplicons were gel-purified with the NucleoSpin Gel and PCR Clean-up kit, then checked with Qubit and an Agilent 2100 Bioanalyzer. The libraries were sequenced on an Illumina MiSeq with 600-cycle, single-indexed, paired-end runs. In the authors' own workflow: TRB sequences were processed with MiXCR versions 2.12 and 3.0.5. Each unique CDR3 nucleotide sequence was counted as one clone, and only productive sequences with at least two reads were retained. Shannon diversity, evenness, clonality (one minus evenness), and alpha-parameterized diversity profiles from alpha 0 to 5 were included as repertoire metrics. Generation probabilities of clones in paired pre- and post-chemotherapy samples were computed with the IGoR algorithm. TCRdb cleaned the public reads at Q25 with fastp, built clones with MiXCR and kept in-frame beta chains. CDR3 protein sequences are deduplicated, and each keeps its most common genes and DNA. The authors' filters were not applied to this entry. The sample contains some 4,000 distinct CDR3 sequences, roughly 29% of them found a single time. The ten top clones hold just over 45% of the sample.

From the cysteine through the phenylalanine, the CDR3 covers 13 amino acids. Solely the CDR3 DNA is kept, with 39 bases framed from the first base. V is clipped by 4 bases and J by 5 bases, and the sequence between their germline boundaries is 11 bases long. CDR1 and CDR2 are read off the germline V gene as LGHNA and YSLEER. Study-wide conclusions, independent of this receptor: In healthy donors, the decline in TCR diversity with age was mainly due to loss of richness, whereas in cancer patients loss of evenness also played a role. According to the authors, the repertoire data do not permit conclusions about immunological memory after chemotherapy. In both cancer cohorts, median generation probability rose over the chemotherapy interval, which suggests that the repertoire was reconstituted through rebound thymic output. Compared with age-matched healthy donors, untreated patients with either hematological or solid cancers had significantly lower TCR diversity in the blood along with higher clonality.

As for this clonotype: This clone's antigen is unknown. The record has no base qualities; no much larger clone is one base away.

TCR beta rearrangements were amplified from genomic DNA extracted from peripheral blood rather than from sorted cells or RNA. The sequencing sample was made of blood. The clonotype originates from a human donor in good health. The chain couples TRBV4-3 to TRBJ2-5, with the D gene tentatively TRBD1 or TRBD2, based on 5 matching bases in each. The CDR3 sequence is CASSPAEGETQYF. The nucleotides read TGCGCCAGCAGCCCGGCCGAGGGGGAGACCCAGTACTTC.